Reported below is one TCR beta chain. Antigen specificity is unknown. TCRalpha and TCRbeta libraries used 5'RACE with constant-segment primers and UMIs. TCRdb re-derived calls from the 5' RACE reads in MiXCR, one entry per CDR3 protein. The data contain approximately 260,000 distinct CDR3 sequences, roughly 18% of them singletons. This entry comes from a study of T-cell memory formation after mild COVID-19. Overall study results and limits: From day 15 to 85, contracting clones were balanced between CD4 and CD8, whereas later expanders leaned toward CD4+.

The CDR3 length is 17 residues. Trimming removed 2 bases at V and 5 bases at J, with 21 bases between. The V gene's germline CDR1 is LGHDT and CDR2 YNNKEL (reference sequence). The source is a man in his late teens or twenties who had mild COVID-19 (a few samples of this study predate the infection). Cell type and time point are not known. The sample taken for sequencing was PBMCs or a T cell subset sorted from them (not recorded which). V is TRBV3-1 and J is TRBJ2-5; D possibly corresponds to TRBD1 (5 bases). As DNA, the CDR3 is TGTGCCAGCAGCCAAATCAACGTCCAGGGCTTTAGGGAGACCCAGTACTTC. Protein product: CASSQINVQGFRETQYF.